This passage covers 10 T cell receptor beta chains from one sample sequenced in a study of blood T cells in healthy people across ages. The authors ran a second PCR of 7 to 11 cycles using a sample-barcoded 5' primer and a J-beta primer mix. One entry per CDR3 protein results from TCRdb running MiXCR on the 5' RACE reads. The repertoire holds 1.5 million to 2 million distinct CDR3 sequences, with 28% as singletons. Material: blood. The receptor source for this set is a woman aged 30 to 39 in good health.

This clonotype was counted a few times. The genes are TRBV5-1 and TRBJ1-1; 7 bases fit TRBD1. This CDR3 is built from 14 residues. The trim removed 3 bases at V and 5 bases at J, leaving 7 bases unmatched. CDR1 is SGHRS and CDR2 is YFSETQ in the germline V gene. This CDR3 reads CASSSQGGRTEAFF. As DNA, the CDR3 is TGCGCCAGCAGCTCCCAGGGGGGTAGGACTGAAGCTTTCTTT.

The chain links TRBV15 to TRBJ2-1, with a tentative D call TRBD1 (6 bases). The V end lost 1 base, the J end lost 7 bases, and 11 bases lay between the germline ends. The CDR3 length is 14 residues. Germline assignment: CDR1 LNHNV and CDR2 YYDKDF (reference sequence). CDR3: CATSRGIGGNEQFF. For the CDR3, the DNA is TGTGCCACCAGCAGAGGCATAGGGGGTAATGAGCAGTTCTTC.

The rearrangement uses TRBV5-1 and TRBJ2-3; 9 bases map to TRBD2. The V gene end was trimmed by 4 bases and the J gene end by 0 bases; junction bases not matched to a gene: 9. The CDR3 loop spans 17 amino acids. CDR1 is SGHRS and CDR2 is YFSETQ in the germline V gene. The CDR3 protein is CASSPSGMASSTDTQYF. The CDR3 nucleotides read TGCGCCAGCAGCCCTAGCGGGATGGCCTCTAGCACAGATACGCAGTATTTT.

The chain has TRBV6-5 and TRBJ1-1; D call uncertain. This CDR3 is 15 amino acids long. Germline values: CDR1 MNHEY, CDR2 SVGAGI. The germline V and J ends were trimmed by 5 bases and 1 base, with 14 bases remaining between them. CDR3 bases: TGTGCCAGCAGTCCTCCAAAGGGTCGGAACACTGAAGCTTTCTTT. Translating it yields CASSPPKGRNTEAFF.

This clonotype occurred a few times. The V gene is TRBV5-5, the J gene TRBJ2-7; TRBD1 matches 10 bases. The CDR3 is 13 amino acids. The V gene's germline CDR1 is SGHKS and CDR2 YYEKEE (reference sequence). V shed 4 bases, J shed 6 bases, and the junction held 4 bases outside the gene matches. CDR3 sequence: CASSMGTGVEQYF. The DNA of the CDR3 is TGTGCCAGCAGCATGGGGACAGGGGTCGAGCAGTACTTC.

The chain combines TRBV20-1 with TRBJ2-1; 7 positions match TRBD2. V shed 5 bases, J shed 3 bases, and the junction held 7 bases outside the gene matches. CDR1 is DFQATT, CDR2 SNEGSKA, per germline (reference sequence). CDR3 size: 14 residues. CDR3 nucleotides: TGCAGTGCTGGGACTACGCAAGACTACAATGAGCAGTTCTTC. Translated, it gives CSAGTTQDYNEQFF.

A remark on this clonotype: Here the CDR3 omits its conserved ending phenylalanine or tryptophan, so a read error is the likely source. The chain carries TRBV7-3 and TRBJ2-1, with 9 bases that match TRBD1. Germline V CDR1 and CDR2: SGHTA, FQGTGA. This CDR3 has 15 amino acids. J gave up 5 bases and V 2 bases, and 4 bases lay outside the gene matches. The CDR3 is CASSLSGTGNNEQFS. As DNA, the CDR3 is TGTGCCAGCAGCTTATCCGGGACAGGGAACAATGAGCAGTTCTCC.

The table lists this clonotype with a few counts. This chain uses TRBV7-2 with TRBJ2-7; D may correspond to TRBD1 or TRBD2 (5 bases each). CDR3 length equals 14 residues. V lost 5 bases and J 3 bases, leaving 14 bases between the germline ends. The germline V gene has CDR1 SGHTA and CDR2 FQGNSA. CDR3 region: CASSRSRDLYEQYF. The CDR3 DNA reads TGTGCCAGCAGCAGGAGCCGGGACCTCTACGAGCAGTACTTC.

This clonotype was seen a handful of times. The chain is built from TRBV20-1 and TRBJ1-4, with 9 bases identical to TRBD1. The CDR3 length is 14 residues. The ends lost 6 bases at V and 4 bases at J; junction bases unmatched: 6. Looked up from germline, CDR1 is DFQATT and CDR2 is SNEGSKA (reference sequence). CDR3 in amino acids: CSARTGENNEKLFF. Written as DNA, the CDR3 is TGCAGTGCAAGGACAGGGGAAAATAATGAAAAACTGTTTTTT.

About this clonotype itself: Mismatch with germline at one junction end may stem from a read error. The chain links TRBV10-3 to TRBJ1-4, with TRBD1 as a possible D gene (5 bases). CDR3 size: 14 residues. Germline values: CDR1 ENHRY, CDR2 SYGVKD. The CDR3 DNA reads as TGTGCCTCACGTGAGCGGGACGGGAATGAAGAACTGTTTTTT. This encodes CASRERDGNEELFF.